This TCR beta chain was captured by sequencing in a study of OX40 agonist ivuxolimab in advanced cancers. This table comes from immunoSEQ multiplex PCR, and its TCRdb copy is limited to in-frame clones, with some not included. The sample holds roughly 20,000 clones; about 83% are singletons and the top ten take about 20%. Trimming removed 1 base from V and 3 bases from J, with 16 bases in between. There are 16 residues in the CDR3. The V gene's germline CDR1 is MNHEY and CDR2 SVGAGI. Sequenced material: CD4+ or CD8+ T cells sorted from blood, taken in a trial of the OX40 agonist ivuxolimab. The chain recombines TRBV6-5 with TRBJ2-7; no clear D. The sequence derives from an adult with an advanced solid tumor such as melanoma, head and neck, liver or kidney cancer. CDR3 nucleotides: TGTGCCAGCAGTTACTTGGCAGAAGTAGCCAACTACGAGCAGTACTTC. Translated, it gives CASSYLAEVANYEQYF.